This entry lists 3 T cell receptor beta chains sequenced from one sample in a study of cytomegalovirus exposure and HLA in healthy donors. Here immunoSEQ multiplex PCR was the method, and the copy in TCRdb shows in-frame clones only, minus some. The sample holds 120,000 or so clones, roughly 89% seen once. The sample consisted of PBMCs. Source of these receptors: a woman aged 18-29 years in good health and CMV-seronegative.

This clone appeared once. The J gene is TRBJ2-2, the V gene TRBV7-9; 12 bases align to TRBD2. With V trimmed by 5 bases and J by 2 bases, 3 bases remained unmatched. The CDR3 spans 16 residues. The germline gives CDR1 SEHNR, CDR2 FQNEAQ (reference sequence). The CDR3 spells CASSPTSGRNTGELFF. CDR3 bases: TGTGCCAGCAGCCCGACTAGCGGGAGAAACACCGGGGAGCTGTTTTTT.

The CDR3 sequence is CASSPRFGVEQYF. In DNA, the CDR3 is TGTGCCAGCAGCCCTAGGTTCGGGGTCGAGCAGTACTTC. This sequence joins TRBV11-3 and TRBJ2-7, with D possibly matching TRBD2 (5 bases). The CDR3 is 13 amino acids. CDR1 is SGHNT, CDR2 YENEEA, per germline. V shed 5 bases and J shed 6 bases, with 14 bases lying between them.

The CDR3 coding sequence is TGTGCCAGCAGTACCTGGGGACAGGCCCCCAAGGCGGTGTTTTTT. Translated, it gives CASSTWGQAPKAVFF. This chain uses TRBV28 with TRBJ1-4; 8 bases are shared with TRBD1. Germline V lookup: CDR1 MDHEN, CDR2 SYDVKM. V lost 5 bases to trimming and J lost 15 bases; unmatched junction nucleotides: 17. The CDR3 covers 15 residues.